This T cell receptor (beta chain) is from a study of blood T cell repertoires in COVID-19. Study-level background: The United States, Italy and Spain were the sources of the acute and convalescent COVID-19 samples. Sample material is recorded as cDNA or gDNA derived from T cells, B-cell-depleted T cells, or PBMCs.

Under the authors' procedure: From reference gene primer amplification, estimates of nucleated cell counts were derived. Clones were read by immunoSEQ multiplex PCR, and TCRdb kept only the in-frame ones, dropping some. V and J calls and clone size are those listed in that table; D and trimming were worked out from the DNA. The sample holds about 380,000 clones, 90% seen once. Trimming cost V 1 base and J 2 bases, with 12 bases left between them. Germline CDR1 is SGHTA and CDR2 is FQGTGA. The CDR3 sequence is 16 residues long. The source of this sequence is a man aged 18 to 30 with active or convalescent COVID-19. The chain carries TRBV7-3 and TRBJ2-1; TRBD2 might be the D (6 bases). The specimen sequenced was peripheral blood. The CDR3 sequence: CASSLIPGETYNEQFF. CDR3 DNA sequence: TGTGCCAGCAGCTTAATTCCGGGGGAAACCTACAATGAGCAGTTCTTC.